This TCR beta chain was retrieved from a study of regulatory T cells in long-lasting Graves disease. Study overall: Antithyroid drugs had been taken under 3 months by newly diagnosed Graves' patients.

This clonotype has ten or more counts. The time point here: newly diagnosed GD, antithyroid drugs for less than 3 months. Isolated PBMC RNA provided the starting material for the TCR library. CDR3 regions were amplified by Arm-PCR using iRepertoire HTBI primers to build TCR beta libraries. TCRdb reprocessed the multiplex PCR reads via MiXCR and lists one record per CDR3 protein. The data show hundreds of thousands of distinct CDR3 sequences, roughly 14% seen once. The germline V gene encodes CDR1 SSHAT and CDR2 FNYEAQ (reference sequence). This CDR3 comprises 13 residues. V was trimmed by 8 bases and J by 5 bases, leaving 15 bases between them. The data were also submitted as part of a second study, on T cells in Graves' hyperthyroidism and ophthalmopathy. From that study: Uncontrolled infection, other autoimmune disease, pregnancy or lactation disqualified patients from enrolment. First-round RT-PCR targeting the TCR CDR3 was performed with the HTBI primer set.

The clonotype comes from a man aged 30 to 39 with Graves disease. The sample here was peripheral blood mononuclear cells (PBMCs), taken at new diagnosis, from a patient treated with antithyroid drugs. The gene calls are TRBV7-7 and TRBJ2-5, with D possibly matching TRBD1 (7 bases). The CDR3 protein is CASGIQGRETQYF. The CDR3 DNA is TGTGCCAGCGGGATACAGGGGAGGGAGACCCAGTACTTC.